These 18 T cell receptor beta chains were sequenced from one sample in a study of shared clonotypes between healthy human individuals. Sequenced by immunoSEQ multiplex PCR; TCRdb stores in-frame clones only, minus some. The repertoire holds fewer than 800,000 clones, with 90% to 95% as singletons. Naive CD8 cells were CD45RO-negative, positively selected for CCR7, excluding terminally differentiated effector memory CD45RA+ cells. Sequenced material: naive CD8+ T cells sorted from blood. The source is a man aged 30 to 45 in good health.

The chain combines TRBV4-1 with TRBJ2-3; 13 bases map to TRBD2. V lost 0 bases, J lost 4 bases, and 10 bases stayed unmatched. CDR3 size: 19 residues. Germline loops: CDR1 MGHRA, CDR2 YSYEKL. The CDR3 protein is CASSQEAGTSGDRADTQYF. The CDR3, as DNA: TGCGCCAGCAGCCAAGAGGCGGGGACTAGCGGGGATCGGGCAGATACGCAGTATTTT.

The chain's CDR3 is CASSSPLGNEQFF. The CDR3, as DNA: TGTGCCAGCAGCTCCCCCCTGGGTAATGAGCAGTTCTTC. The V call is TRBV9, the J call TRBJ2-1, with D uncertain. With 4 bases removed from V and 7 bases from J, the gap between germline ends came to 12 bases. This CDR3 contains 13 residues. Per germline, CDR1 SGDLS and CDR2 YYNGEE.

This chain links TRBV27 with TRBJ2-2, with TRBD1 matching 7 bases. The CDR3 has 14 amino acids. After removal of 3 bases from V and 6 bases from J, the junction contained 4 bases not matched to a gene. CDR1 MNHEY and CDR2 SMNVEV come from the germline V gene (reference sequence). DNA for the CDR3: TGTGCCAGCAGTTTCACAGGGGCGGCCGGGGAGCTGTTTTTT. It codes for CASSFTGAAGELFF.

The chain has TRBV7-2 and TRBJ2-7, with 8 nucleotides matching TRBD2. The CDR3 is 15 amino acids. The V and J ends lost 2 bases and 3 bases, in that order; junction bases with no gene match: 6. Looked up from germline, CDR1 is SGHTA and CDR2 is FQGNSA. For the CDR3, the DNA is TGTGCCAGCAGCTTATCATTAGCGGGAAACTACGAGCAGTACTTC. This codes for CASSLSLAGNYEQYF.

The rearrangement joins TRBV2 to TRBJ1-2; D not certain. Germline V gives CDR1 SNHLY, CDR2 FYNNEI. The CDR3 covers 12 residues. The V end was cut by 6 bases, the J end by 4 bases, with 9 bases between. CDR3 DNA: TGTGCCAGCAGCGCTCGGGTCTATGGCTACACCTTC. This gives the protein CASSARVYGYTF. The full variable domain, with the rest looked up from reference TRBV2 and TRBJ1-2, is EPEVTQTPSHQVTQMGQEVILRCVPISNHLYFYWYRQILGQKVEFLVSFYNNEISEKSEIFDDQFSVERPDGSNFTLKIRSTKLEDSAMYFCASSARVYGYTFGSGTRLTVV.

This chain joins TRBV7-9 and TRBJ2-1; 9 nucleotides match TRBD2. This CDR3 is 17 amino acids long. CDR1 SEHNR and CDR2 FQNEAQ come from the germline V gene (reference sequence). V was clipped by 5 bases and J by 5 bases; unmatched bases: 13. The CDR3 coding sequence is TGTGCCAGCAGCCCTCCCCTTGGGGCGGGAGGGGACAATGAGCAGTTCTTC. Translation: CASSPPLGAGGDNEQFF.

The chain combines TRBV7-9 with TRBJ2-2; 11 bases are a match to TRBD2. The V and J ends lost 4 bases and 1 base, in that order; junction bases with no gene match: 2. Per the germline V gene, CDR1 is SEHNR and CDR2 is FQNEAQ (reference sequence). CDR3 length: 16 amino acids. The CDR3 nucleotides read TGTGCCAGCAGCTCCACTAGCGGGAGGAACACCGGGGAGCTGTTTTTT. Protein: CASSSTSGRNTGELFF. Complete variable domain (other parts from reference TRBV7-9 and TRBJ2-2): DTGVSQNPRHKITKRGQNVTFRCDPISEHNRLYWYRQTLGQGPEFLTYFQNEAQLEKSRLLSDRFSAERPKGSFSTLEIQRTEQGDSAMYLCASSSTSGRNTGELFFGEGSRLTVL.

The chain employs TRBV5-4 and TRBJ1-1; D perhaps matches TRBD1 (6 bases). Between the trimmed V and J ends, which lost 8 bases and 3 bases, there was a span of 14 bases. Germline CDR1 is SGHNT and CDR2 is YYREEE (reference sequence). CDR3 length: 13 amino acids. Written as DNA, the CDR3 is TGTGCCAGTTCAGGGGTGTTAGACACTGAAGCTTTCTTT. Its translation: CASSGVLDTEAFF.

V gene TRBV9 combines with J gene TRBJ1-3, with TRBD1 matching 7 bases. There are 15 residues in the CDR3. With V trimmed by 4 bases and J by 0 bases, 4 bases remained unmatched. Germline V CDR1 and CDR2: SGDLS, YYNGEE. This CDR3 reads CASSPGQSSGNTIYF. DNA for the CDR3: TGTGCCAGCAGCCCGGGACAGAGCTCTGGAAACACCATATATTTT.

The V and J genes are TRBV7-9 and TRBJ1-1; the match to TRBD1 covers 7 bases. Germline assignment: CDR1 SEHNR and CDR2 FQNEAQ (reference sequence). The CDR3 sequence is 18 residues long. The V segment lost 4 bases and the J segment 0 bases; nucleotides outside the gene matches: 14. Here the CDR3 reads CASSSREDTGVLNTEAFF. CDR3 coding DNA: TGTGCCAGCAGCTCCAGAGAAGATACAGGGGTCCTGAACACTGAAGCTTTCTTT.

This clone has more than one count but fewer than ten. The CDR3 nucleotides are TGTGCCAGCAGTCTTGTCGGCCCCAATGAGCAGTTCTTC. Amino acids: CASSLVGPNEQFF. The V and J genes are TRBV28 and TRBJ2-1, with no clear D. This CDR3 is 13 amino acids long. Germline assignment: CDR1 MDHEN and CDR2 SYDVKM. Trimming stripped 5 bases from V and 6 bases from J, with 11 bases between.

The chain uses TRBV28 and TRBJ1-5; D is perhaps TRBD1 (5 bases). V dropped 7 bases and J dropped 10 bases, with 14 bases sitting between them. The CDR3 is 12 residues long. The germline CDR1 and CDR2 sequences are MDHEN and SYDVKM. CDR3 in amino acids: CASTIAGSPQHF. CDR3 bases: TGTGCCAGCACCATTGCAGGGAGTCCCCAGCATTTT. The variable domain in full, completed from reference TRBV28 and TRBJ1-5, reads DVKVTQSSRYLVKRTGEKVFLECVQDMDHENMFWYRQDPGLGLRLIYFSYDVKMKEKGDIPEGYSVSREKKERFSLILESASTNQTSMYLCASTIAGSPQHFGDGTRLSIL.

CDR3 coding DNA: TGTGCCAGCAGCCAAGATTCAGGGGCTGGGGCCAACGTCCTGACTTTC. It yields the protein CASSQDSGAGANVLTF. The chain links TRBV14 to TRBJ2-6; D possibly corresponds to TRBD1 (6 bases). V dropped 0 bases and J dropped 2 bases, with 8 bases sitting between them. This CDR3 region has 16 residues. CDR1 and CDR2 from the germline V gene are SGHDN and FVKESK.

The V gene is TRBV9, the J gene TRBJ2-1; 10 bases are shared with TRBD2. CDR1 is SGDLS, CDR2 YYNGEE, per germline. J was trimmed by 2 bases and V by 3 bases; bases with no gene match: 8. CDR3 length: 17 amino acids. This chain's CDR3 is CASSGTSGRRTYNEQFF. In DNA, the CDR3 is TGTGCCAGCAGCGGGACTAGCGGTCGGAGGACCTACAATGAGCAGTTCTTC.

On this clone itself: The sample holds other DNA sequences that translate to the same CDR3. The chain recombines TRBV27 with TRBJ2-7; D is possibly TRBD2 (5 bases). CDR3 length: 13 residues. Germline CDR1 is MNHEY and CDR2 is SMNVEV (reference sequence). The V end was cut by 5 bases, the J end by 2 bases, with 10 bases between. The CDR3 sequence: CASSLRVTYEQYF. In DNA form, the CDR3 reads TGTGCCAGCAGTCTGCGGGTAACCTACGAGCAGTACTTC.

This clone was seen a single time. Germline and junction disagree at one end, which may indicate a read error. V usage is TRBV9 and J usage is TRBJ2-2, with TRBD1 matching 8 bases. Germline V gene sequence: CDR1 SGDLS, CDR2 YYNGEE. The CDR3 consists of 18 residues. The CDR3 reads CASSVAPRTGLNPGELFF. Here the CDR3 DNA reads TGTGCCAGCAGCGTTGCCCCCCGGACAGGGTTGAACCCCGGGGAGCTGTTTTTT.

V usage is TRBV7-9 and J usage is TRBJ2-7, with TRBD2 identical over 9 bases. V shed 7 bases, J shed 0 bases, and the junction held 13 bases outside the gene matches. The germline CDR1 and CDR2 sequences are SEHNR and FQNEAQ (reference sequence). This CDR3 is built from 17 residues. CDR3: CASNHGGRGLSSYEQYF. The CDR3 DNA reads as TGTGCCAGCAATCATGGCGGGAGGGGACTGAGCTCCTACGAGCAGTACTTC.

The chain recombines TRBV29-1 with TRBJ2-5; 9 positions agree with TRBD2. With V trimmed by 7 bases and J by 5 bases, 11 bases remained unmatched. Germline lookup yields CDR1 SQVTM and CDR2 ANQGSEA. The CDR3 is 14 residues long. CDR3 sequence (DNA): TGCAGCGCCGAGACTGCGGGAGGGCCGGAGACCCAGTACTTC. It yields the protein CSAETAGGPETQYF.